This T cell receptor (beta chain) was recovered during a study of blood T cell repertoires in COVID-19. About the research overall: COVID-19 samples collected from the United States, Italy and Spain covered acute and convalescent phases. In each case, the material was cDNA or gDNA derived from T cells, B-cell-depleted T cells, or PBMCs.

As processed by the authors: The assay estimated nucleated cells by amplifying reference gene primers. The assay was immunoSEQ multiplex PCR, and TCRdb's table has in-frame clones only and misses some. D and trimming come from the DNA, and the V and J calls and clone size come from that table. The sample shows under 300,000 clones, 82% of them seen only once. Germline CDR1 reads LNHDA; CDR2 reads SQIVND (reference sequence). Trimming cost V 5 bases and J 0 bases; bases outside gene matches: 7. The CDR3 contains 16 residues. This clone was seen only a few times. The source of this sequence is a woman older than 75 with active or convalescent COVID-19. The V gene is TRBV19, the J gene TRBJ2-7; TRBD1 matches at 10 bases. Sequencing was performed on peripheral blood. CDR3 DNA: TGTGCCAGTAGTGCACCGGGACAGGGGAGCTCCTACGAGCAGTACTTC. It translates to CASSAPGQGSSYEQYF.